Given below is one TCR beta chain in context. The entry originates in a study of blood T cell repertoires in COVID-19. Here immunoSEQ multiplex PCR was the method, and the copy in TCRdb shows in-frame clones only, minus some. The sample has under 95,000 clones, 88% seen once; the top ten hold approximately 45%. Germline loops: CDR1 MNHEY, CDR2 SMNVEV (reference sequence). The junction had 8 bases not matched to a gene; V was cut back by 6 bases and J by 7 bases. This CDR3 comprises 15 residues. This receptor was taken from a human donor in a cohort sampled during active COVID-19. This chain uses TRBV27 with TRBJ1-5; TRBD1 aligns across 11 bases. The sample was peripheral blood. CDR3 region: CASSPGTGGKQPQHF. Written as DNA, the CDR3 is TGTGCCAGCAGCCCCGGGACAGGGGGGAAACAGCCCCAGCATTTT.